The 28 T cell receptor beta chains below were found in one sample sequenced in a study of blood T cell repertoires in COVID-19. The assay was immunoSEQ multiplex PCR, and TCRdb's table has in-frame clones only and misses some. The sample contains more than 85,000 clones, 88% of which appear only once. Specimen: peripheral blood. The origin of the receptors is a woman aged 50 to 60 with acute or convalescent COVID-19.

This clone has a single count. The rearrangement joins TRBV5-5 to TRBJ2-2, with a weak D call TRBD1 (8 bases). Trimming pared 2 bases from V and 3 bases from J, leaving 11 bases between. The CDR3 has 15 residues. The germline V gene has CDR1 SGHKS and CDR2 YYEKEE (reference sequence). CDR3 amino acids: CASSFTGGDTGELFF. For the CDR3, the DNA is TGTGCCAGCAGCTTTACAGGGGGGGACACCGGGGAGCTGTTTTTT.

The V call is TRBV19, the J call TRBJ2-7; D possibly corresponds to TRBD2 (6 bases). The CDR3 length is 15 residues. The V gene lost 3 bases and the J gene lost 3 bases, with 15 bases spanning the gap. Germline V gene data show CDR1 as LNHDA and CDR2 as SQIVND (reference sequence). The DNA for the CDR3 is TGTGCCAGTAGTATTAATAGCGGAGCGAGCTACGAGCAGTACTTC. It translates to CASSINSGASYEQYF.

The chain has TRBV5-1 and TRBJ2-3, with 10 bases lining up with TRBD1. J gave up 3 bases and V 2 bases, and 3 bases lay outside the gene matches. CDR1 and CDR2 from the germline V gene are SGHRS and YFSETQ. The CDR3 contains 15 residues. The CDR3 bases are TGCGCCAGCAGCTTCTCGGGACAGGGGACAGATACGCAGTATTTT. Protein sequence: CASSFSGQGTDTQYF.

In its sample, this clone was seen once. This sequence joins TRBV5-1 and TRBJ1-1; TRBD1 matches 8 bases. CDR1 is SGHRS, CDR2 YFSETQ, per germline. Germline trimming cut 3 bases from V and 1 base from J; bases unmatched to any gene: 11. This CDR3 comprises 17 residues. The DNA of the CDR3 is TGCGCCAGCAGCTCGACTTTCGGGACAGGCTCGAACACTGAAGCTTTCTTT. Amino acid sequence: CASSSTFGTGSNTEAFF.

This chain uses TRBV6-5 with TRBJ2-1; perhaps TRBD2 as D (6 bases). The CDR3 contains 14 residues. Looked up from germline, CDR1 is MNHEY and CDR2 is SVGAGI. Trimming took off 6 bases at V and 5 bases at J, with 14 bases between the two ends. CDR3 nucleotides: TGTGCCAGCAGCGTTACCGGGACTCACAATGAGCAGTTCTTC. Translating gives CASSVTGTHNEQFF.

The J gene is TRBJ2-5, the V gene TRBV18; 8 bases fit TRBD1. The CDR3 runs to 14 residues. Germline CDR1 KGHSH, CDR2 LQKENI. V trimming: 5 bases; J trimming: 3 bases; junction bases outside the gene matches: 5. DNA for the CDR3: TGTGCCAGCTCATACGGACAGGGAGAAGAGACCCAGTACTTC. Amino acid sequence: CASSYGQGEETQYF.

The CDR3 nucleotides read TGTGCCAGTAGCCCTGGAACGGTGGGCTTGGATACGCAGTATTTT. Translated: CASSPGTVGLDTQYF. The chain carries TRBV19 and TRBJ2-3; D is undetermined. The V end lost 6 bases, the J end lost 6 bases, and 19 bases lay between the germline ends. The CDR3 sequence is 15 residues long. Germline values: CDR1 LNHDA, CDR2 SQIVND (reference sequence).

The chain is built from TRBV11-2 and TRBJ1-2, with D unclear. V was cut by 5 bases and J by 4 bases, with 11 bases left in between. CDR1 SGHAT and CDR2 FQNNGV come from the germline V gene. This CDR3 is built from 13 residues. CDR3 loop: CASSLKYGYGYTF. CDR3 in DNA: TGTGCCAGCAGCCTCAAGTACGGCTATGGCTACACCTTC.

The V gene is TRBV28, the J gene TRBJ2-1, with unresolved D. There are 14 residues in the CDR3. Trimming removed 6 bases at V and 4 bases at J, with 13 bases between. Germline V gives CDR1 MDHEN, CDR2 SYDVKM. The CDR3 region has the DNA TGTGCCAGCAGCCTTCCGGCTAGTTACAATGAGCAGTTCTTC. This gives the protein CASSLPASYNEQFF.

V usage is TRBV19 and J usage is TRBJ1-5; D gene uncertain. From germline, CDR1 is LNHDA and CDR2 SQIVND (reference sequence). The CDR3 has 14 residues. The V end was cut by 8 bases, the J end by 2 bases, with 13 bases between. The CDR3 here is CASSGHGGNQPQHF. CDR3 DNA sequence: TGTGCCAGTTCTGGGCACGGTGGCAATCAGCCCCAGCATTTT.

This chain joins TRBV11-2 and TRBJ2-1; possible D gene TRBD2, 6 bases. Trimming shortened V by 1 base and J by 2 bases, and 9 bases separated the two germline ends. Per the germline V gene, CDR1 is SGHAT and CDR2 is FQNNGV. This CDR3 has 15 residues. The CDR3, as DNA: TGTGCCAGCAGCTTAGCGAGCGGGCCCTACAATGAGCAGTTCTTC. It specifies CASSLASGPYNEQFF.

The chain carries TRBV7-2 and TRBJ2-1; 8 bases align to TRBD2. Germline assignment: CDR1 SGHTA and CDR2 FQGNSA. The junction had 5 bases not matched to a gene; V was cut back by 1 base and J by 6 bases. CDR3 size: 15 residues. Written as DNA, the CDR3 is TGTGCCAGCAGCTTAGGGCTAGCGGGCCCCAATGAGCAGTTCTTC. Amino acid sequence: CASSLGLAGPNEQFF. Variable domain in full (rest from reference TRBV7-2 and TRBJ2-1): GAGVSQSPSNKVTEKGKDVELRCDPISGHTALYWYRQSLGQGLEFLIYFQGNSAPDKSGLPSDRFSAERTGGSVSTLTIQRTQQEDSAVYLCASSLGLAGPNEQFFGPGTRLTVL.

This chain uses TRBV5-1 with TRBJ1-2; D is unclear. Trimming pared 4 bases from V and 4 bases from J, leaving 8 bases between. This CDR3 region has 12 residues. Germline CDR1 reads SGHRS; CDR2 reads YFSETQ. The CDR3 DNA sequence: TGCGCCAGCAGCATAGACACCTATGGCTACACCTTC. Translation: CASSIDTYGYTF.

The chain has TRBV29-1 and TRBJ2-3; perhaps TRBD2 as D (5 bases). The CDR3 totals 14 residues. CDR1 is SQVTM, CDR2 ANQGSEA, per germline. The V end was cut by 4 bases, the J end by 1 base, with 12 bases between. In DNA, the CDR3 is TGCAGCGTTGCTAGCCTCGGGGGCACAGATACGCAGTATTTT. Protein: CSVASLGGTDTQYF.

V is TRBV19 and J is TRBJ1-2; maybe TRBD1 (5 bases). V was trimmed by 6 bases and J by 4 bases, leaving 6 bases between them. Germline V gives CDR1 LNHDA, CDR2 SQIVND (reference sequence). The CDR3 runs to 11 residues. The CDR3 sequence: CASRQGYGYTF. For the CDR3, the DNA is TGTGCCAGTAGGCAGGGCTATGGCTACACCTTC.

This chain joins TRBV25-1 and TRBJ2-3; D is uncertain. The CDR3 loop spans 13 amino acids. Trimming pared 5 bases from V and 5 bases from J, leaving 11 bases between. The germline V gene has CDR1 MGHDK and CDR2 SYGVNS. The CDR3 loop is CASSRSFEDTQYF. As DNA, the CDR3 is TGTGCCAGCAGTCGGAGTTTTGAAGATACGCAGTATTTT.

The chain combines TRBV9 with TRBJ2-7; D unclear. Trimming took 0 bases from V and 4 from J, leaving 17 bases between them. The germline V gene encodes CDR1 SGDLS and CDR2 YYNGEE. The CDR3 is 16 amino acids. In DNA form, the CDR3 reads TGTGCCAGCAGCGTAGAGATGGCAGGAACTCCTTACGAGCAGTACTTC. It specifies CASSVEMAGTPYEQYF.

This rearrangement joins TRBV7-8 to TRBJ2-7; TRBD1 might be the D (6 bases). The CDR3 runs to 14 residues. CDR1 is SGHVS and CDR2 is FQNEAQ in the germline V gene. The V end was cut by 5 bases, the J end by 2 bases, with 13 bases between. The CDR3 protein is CASSPRDTAYEQYF. The DNA for the CDR3 is TGTGCCAGCAGCCCCCGGGACACCGCCTACGAGCAGTACTTC.

This chain links TRBV24-1 with TRBJ1-1; TRBD1 agrees at 11 bases. CDR3 length: 17 residues. Trimming removed 2 bases from V and 1 base from J; junction bases left unmatched: 5. CDR1 and CDR2 (germline): KGHDR, SFDVKD. For the CDR3, the DNA is TGTGCCACCAGTGATTCCCGGACAGGGGGCCGGAACACTGAAGCTTTCTTT. It yields the protein CATSDSRTGGRNTEAFF.

This chain connects TRBV5-1 to TRBJ2-3; no clear D. The V end was cut by 5 bases, the J end by 0 bases, with 10 bases between. CDR1 is SGHRS and CDR2 is YFSETQ in the germline V gene. The length of the CDR3 is 14 residues. CDR3 protein: CASRSHPSTDTQYF. The CDR3 coding sequence is TGCGCCAGCAGATCACACCCGAGCACAGATACGCAGTATTTT.

The V call is TRBV11-2, the J call TRBJ2-1; 7 nucleotides line up with TRBD2. Looked up from germline, CDR1 is SGHAT and CDR2 is FQNNGV. This CDR3 contains 16 residues. Germline trimming cut 1 base from V and 0 bases from J; bases unmatched to any gene: 3. The CDR3 here is CASSLVRGSSYNEQFF. Written as DNA, the CDR3 is TGTGCCAGCAGCTTAGTACGCGGGAGCTCCTACAATGAGCAGTTCTTC.

This chain joins TRBV6-6 and TRBJ2-5, with D perhaps matching TRBD2 (6 bases). Germline V lookup: CDR1 MNHNY, CDR2 SVGAGI (reference sequence). This CDR3 contains 14 residues. V was cut by 6 bases and J by 0 bases, with 11 bases left in between. CDR3 coding DNA: TGTGCCAGCAGCCGCCCGGGAGACCAAGAGACCCAGTACTTC. It yields the protein CASSRPGDQETQYF.

The chain has TRBV28 and TRBJ2-1; 14 bases line up with TRBD2. Losses at the gene ends were 4 bases for V and 4 bases for J; bases not matched to a gene: 6. The CDR3 loop spans 17 amino acids. Germline V lookup: CDR1 MDHEN, CDR2 SYDVKM. The CDR3 spells CASSSAGLAGAYNEQFF. DNA for the CDR3: TGTGCCAGCAGTTCAGCGGGACTAGCGGGAGCATACAATGAGCAGTTCTTC.

This chain connects TRBV7-9 to TRBJ2-3; the D gene is possibly TRBD1 (6 bases). Trimming removed 8 bases from V and 3 bases from J, with 15 bases in between. This CDR3 is 14 amino acids long. The germline gives CDR1 SEHNR, CDR2 FQNEAQ (reference sequence). This CDR3 is CASGPQGQTDTQYF. The CDR3 DNA sequence: TGTGCCAGCGGACCACAGGGTCAGACAGATACGCAGTATTTT.

V gene TRBV5-1 combines with J gene TRBJ2-5, with D possibly being TRBD1 (5 bases). Trimming removed 0 bases at V and 2 bases at J, with 8 bases between. The CDR3 runs to 14 residues. Germline V CDR1 and CDR2: SGHRS, YFSETQ. The CDR3 region has the DNA TGCGCCAGCAGCTTGGCCCAGGGTCAAGAGACCCAGTACTTC. This sequence encodes CASSLAQGQETQYF.

The chain employs TRBV7-2 and TRBJ2-7; TRBD2 agrees at 7 bases. The germline CDR1 and CDR2 sequences are SGHTA and FQGNSA. V shed 5 bases, J shed 7 bases, and the junction held 20 bases outside the gene matches. The CDR3 loop spans 17 amino acids. The chain's CDR3 is CASSLGTGTNRGGEQYF. The CDR3 DNA is TGTGCCAGCAGCCTTGGGACCGGGACTAACCGGGGTGGGGAGCAGTACTTC.

V and J are TRBV20-1 and TRBJ2-2; 9 bases line up with TRBD2. Looked up from germline, CDR1 is DFQATT and CDR2 is SNEGSKA (reference sequence). The length of the CDR3 is 17 residues. V shed 3 bases, J shed 7 bases, and the junction held 15 bases outside the gene matches. For the CDR3, the DNA is TGCAGTGCTAGTCGGCCCGGAGGGGCGGGAGGGGACGGGGAGCTGTTTTTT. This codes for CSASRPGGAGGDGELFF.

V usage is TRBV5-1 and J usage is TRBJ2-1, with TRBD2 matching over 7 bases. The CDR3 loop spans 15 amino acids. Trimming took 2 bases from V and 5 from J; bases not matched to a gene: 7. The germline V gene encodes CDR1 SGHRS and CDR2 YFSETQ. CDR3: CASSLGLAENNEQFF. The CDR3 DNA sequence: TGCGCCAGCAGCTTAGGGCTAGCGGAGAACAATGAGCAGTTCTTC.